The text below deals with one TCR beta chain. Its antigen is currently not known. Base quality data are lacking; no much larger clone is found one base away. The data were obtained in a study of T cell responses to AZD1222 COVID-19 vaccine (dated by TCRdb to the early 2020s). Regarding the complete study: TCR sequencing covered 233 trial participants: approximately 200 given two doses of AZD1222 and 26 given two doses of MenACWY control vaccine. Trial participants were enrolled by age into 18-55, 56-69 and 70-plus year subgroups, with 148, 28 and 57 TCR-sequenced participants respectively. Overall study results and their limits: The vaccine-associated CD4 TCRs covered the entire spike protein, and the dominant responses fell in regions 160-218 and 743-854. Because no samples from the day 14 peak response were available, repertoires could be characterized only after the peak T cell response. Participants were mostly white British, with more females than males. The authors suggested clonal diversity may have been underestimated. After two AZD1222 doses, both the breadth and the depth of spike-specific TCRs were significantly higher than at day 0 and than in MenACWY recipients. The 56-69-year group was small, and its depth increase did not reach significance, likely because of low power. Nearly half of unique spike-specific TCRs reportedly recognized epitopes outside regions mutated in the B.1.351 and B.1.1.7 variants. Only a handful of AZD1222 recipients were SARS-CoV-2 seropositive at baseline, limiting conclusions about previously exposed vaccinees.

The meaning of the sample's time point label: about 28 days (+/-7) after the second vaccine dose. Because spike-specific TCR depth and breadth did not differ between the two schedules, AZD1222 recipients who got a second dose at roughly 4 weeks were pooled with those who got a second dose at roughly 12 weeks. Vaccinee samples came from UK trials COV001 and COV002, including a single-blind randomized controlled phase 2/3 trial of AZD1222 (ChAdOx1 nCoV-19) in healthy adults. For TCRbeta chain sequencing, PBMC samples from trial participants were taken at day 0 and at day 28 after the second dose. CDR1 and CDR2, per the germline V gene, are SGHAT and FQNNGV. The CDR3 spans 14 residues, from the cysteine through the phenylalanine. Only CDR3 DNA remains: 42 bases, in frame from the first base. Cut back by 5 bases and 3 bases, the V and J ends lie 10 bases apart. The CDR3 regions of human TCRbeta chains were analyzed by immunosequencing. The original methods were these. Repertoire TCRs were matched against a reference library of SARS-CoV-2-specific TCRs generated with the MIRA antigen-specificity platform. Breadth was defined as the fraction of unique TCRs that were SARS-CoV-2-associated, and depth was defined as the fraction of total T cells that were SARS-CoV-2-associated. Using the MIRA data, each spike-specific TCR was assigned both to the spike region to which the TCR was reactive and to a CD4 or CD8 class. Log10-transformed breadth and depth values were compared by one-way ANOVA with Sidak's multiple comparisons tests. The table was pulled from immuneACCESS by TCRdb, which kept in-frame rearrangements only. Such tables lose some clones; where checked, under half of the loss comes from unresolved V genes, and the rest has no known cause. Clonal size and the V and J genes are those of that table, whereas D and trimming came from the DNA. This sample comprises tens of thousands of clones, around nine tenths of them detected only once. The ten largest clones capture 9.5% to 13% of the sample.

The TCR was taken from an adult who received the AZD1222 COVID-19 vaccine. Source: peripheral blood, taken 28 days after the second AZD1222 dose. This sequence uses TRBV11-2 and TRBJ2-2; the D gene assignment is ambiguous. CDR3 region: CASSPSRDTGELFF. Read as DNA, the sequence is TGTGCCAGCAGCCCCAGTAGGGACACCGGGGAGCTGTTTTTT.